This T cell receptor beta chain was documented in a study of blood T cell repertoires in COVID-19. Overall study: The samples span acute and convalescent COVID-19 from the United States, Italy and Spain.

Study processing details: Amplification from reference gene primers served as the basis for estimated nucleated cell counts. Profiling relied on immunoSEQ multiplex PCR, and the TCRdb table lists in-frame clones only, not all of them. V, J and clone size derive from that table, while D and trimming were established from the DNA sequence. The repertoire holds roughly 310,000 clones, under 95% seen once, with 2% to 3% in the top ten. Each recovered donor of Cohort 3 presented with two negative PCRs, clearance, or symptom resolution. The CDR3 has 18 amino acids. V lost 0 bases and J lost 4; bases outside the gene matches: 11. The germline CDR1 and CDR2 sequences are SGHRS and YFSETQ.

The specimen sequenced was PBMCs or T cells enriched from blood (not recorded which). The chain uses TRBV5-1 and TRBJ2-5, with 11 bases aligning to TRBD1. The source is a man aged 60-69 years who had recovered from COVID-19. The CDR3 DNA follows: TGCGCCAGCAGCTTGGCTGCCTCAGGACAGGGGGCAGGAGAGACCCAGTACTTC. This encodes CASSLAASGQGAGETQYF.